The present T cell receptor (beta chain) was sequenced within a study of graft-versus-host responses after intestinal transplantation. Germline V gene data show CDR1 as SGHAT and CDR2 as FQNNGV. The CDR3 runs to 15 residues. Between the trimmed V and J ends, which lost 0 bases and 6 bases, there was a span of 12 bases. Clones were read by immunoSEQ multiplex PCR, and TCRdb kept only the in-frame ones, dropping some. The table shows roughly 40,000 clones, with 85% to 90% occurring only once. The receptor was isolated from a human patient who received an intestinal transplant, so some T cells may come from the graft donor. The specimen comprised PBMCs, sampled 260 to 270 days after transplant. The chain couples TRBV11-2 to TRBJ2-1, with TRBD2 as a possible D gene (6 bases). The CDR3 DNA is TGTGCCAGCAGCTTAGATGGGAATAGCGGCAATGAGCAGTTCTTC. Translated: CASSLDGNSGNEQFF. Full variable domain (rest looked up from reference TRBV11-2 and TRBJ2-1): EAGVAQSPRYKIIEKRQSVAFWCNPISGHATLYWYQQILGQGPKLLIQFQNNGVVDDSQLPKDRFSAERLKGVDSTLKIQPAKLEDSAVYLCASSLDGNSGNEQFFGPGTRLTVL.